This T cell receptor beta chain was sequenced in a study of blood T cell repertoires in COVID-19. About the study: Sources were T cells, B-cell-depleted T cells, or PBMCs; the material itself was cDNA or gDNA.

This clone was seen more than once but under ten times. CDR1 and CDR2 (germline): MNHNS, SASEGT. V shed 2 bases and J shed 4 bases, with 3 bases lying between them. The CDR3 is 13 amino acids. Authors' data handling: Nucleated cell counts were estimated from reference gene primer amplification. Using immunoSEQ multiplex PCR, the repertoire was profiled, and TCRdb retains in-frame clones only, with some absent. V, J and clone size were drawn from that table, and D and trimming were deduced from the DNA. The table lists more than 95,000 clones, about 83% of them singletons. The chain has TRBV6-1 and TRBJ1-6, with D hard to call. Sequenced: peripheral blood. The source is a man aged 55 to 70 with acute or convalescent COVID-19. The CDR3 reads CASSEQYNSPLHF. The DNA for the CDR3 is TGTGCCAGCAGTGAACAGTATAATTCACCCCTCCACTTT.